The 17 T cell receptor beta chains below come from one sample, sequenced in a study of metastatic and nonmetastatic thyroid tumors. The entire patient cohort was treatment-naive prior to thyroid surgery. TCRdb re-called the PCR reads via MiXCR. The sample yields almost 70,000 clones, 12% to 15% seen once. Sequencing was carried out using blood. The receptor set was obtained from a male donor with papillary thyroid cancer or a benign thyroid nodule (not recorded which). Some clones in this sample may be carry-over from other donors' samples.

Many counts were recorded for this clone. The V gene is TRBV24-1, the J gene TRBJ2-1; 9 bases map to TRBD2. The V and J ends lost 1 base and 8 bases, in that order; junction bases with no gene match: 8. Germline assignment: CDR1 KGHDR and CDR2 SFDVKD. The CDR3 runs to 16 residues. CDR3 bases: TGTGCCACCAGTGATTTCAATAGCGGGAGCGGCGATGAGCAGTTCTTC. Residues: CATSDFNSGSGDEQFF.

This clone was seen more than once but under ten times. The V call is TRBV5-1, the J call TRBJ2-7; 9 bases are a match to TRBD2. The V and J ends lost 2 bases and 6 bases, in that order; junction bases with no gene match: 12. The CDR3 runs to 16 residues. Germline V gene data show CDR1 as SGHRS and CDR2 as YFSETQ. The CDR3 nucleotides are TGCGCCAGCAGCTTCGGACTAGCGTGGACCCCTGGCGAGCAGTACTTC. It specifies CASSFGLAWTPGEQYF.

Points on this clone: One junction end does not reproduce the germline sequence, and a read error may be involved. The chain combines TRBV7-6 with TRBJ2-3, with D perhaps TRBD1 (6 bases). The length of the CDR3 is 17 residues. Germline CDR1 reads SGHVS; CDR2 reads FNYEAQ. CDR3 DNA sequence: TGTGCCAGCAGCTTAGCTCTATCAACAGGGAGCACATATACGCAGTATTTT. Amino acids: CASSLALSTGSTYTQYF.

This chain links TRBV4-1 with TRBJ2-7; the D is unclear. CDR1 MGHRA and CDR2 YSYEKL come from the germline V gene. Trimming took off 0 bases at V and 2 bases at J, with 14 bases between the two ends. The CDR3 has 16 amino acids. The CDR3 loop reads CASSQDLDGVTYEQYF. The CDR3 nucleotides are TGCGCCAGCAGCCAAGATCTGGATGGGGTCACCTACGAGCAGTACTTC.

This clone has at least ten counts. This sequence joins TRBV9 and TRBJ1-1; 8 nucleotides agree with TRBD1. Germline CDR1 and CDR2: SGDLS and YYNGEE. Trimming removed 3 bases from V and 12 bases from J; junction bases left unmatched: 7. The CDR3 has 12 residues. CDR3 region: CASSAMTGETFF. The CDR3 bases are TGTGCCAGCAGCGCTATGACAGGGGAAACTTTCTTT.

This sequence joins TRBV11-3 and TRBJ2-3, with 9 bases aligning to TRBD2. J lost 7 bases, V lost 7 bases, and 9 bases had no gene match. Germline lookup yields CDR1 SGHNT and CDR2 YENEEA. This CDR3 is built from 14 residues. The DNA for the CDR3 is TGTGCCAGCACCTGGAGCGGGAGGCCCAATACGCAGTATTTT. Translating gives CASTWSGRPNTQYF.

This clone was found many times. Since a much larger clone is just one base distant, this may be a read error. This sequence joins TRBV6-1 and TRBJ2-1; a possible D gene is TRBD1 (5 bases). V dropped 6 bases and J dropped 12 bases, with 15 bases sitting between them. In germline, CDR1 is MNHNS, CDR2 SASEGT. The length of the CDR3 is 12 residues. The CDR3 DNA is TGTGCCAGCAGATCCGGACAACCCGGGCAGTTCTTC. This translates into CASRSGQPGQFF.

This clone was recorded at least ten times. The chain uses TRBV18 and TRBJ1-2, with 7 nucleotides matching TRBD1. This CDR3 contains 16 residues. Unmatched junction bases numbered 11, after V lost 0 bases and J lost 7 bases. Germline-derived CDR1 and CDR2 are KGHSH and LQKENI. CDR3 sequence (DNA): TGTGCCAGCTCACCACCGTTAGGGACAGAACCTCTTGGCTACACCTTC. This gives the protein CASSPPLGTEPLGYTF. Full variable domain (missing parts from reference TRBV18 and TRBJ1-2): NAGVMQNPRHLVRRRGQEARLRCSPMKGHSHVYWYRQLPEEGLKFMVYLQKENIIDESGMPKERFSAEFPKEGPSILRIQQVVRGDSAAYFCASSPPLGTEPLGYTFGSGTRLTVV.

DNA of the CDR3: TGCAGTGTCCCGGGCTATGGCTACACCTTC. This sequence encodes CSVPGYGYTF. This rearrangement joins TRBV20-1 to TRBJ1-2, with D unresolved. Trimming stripped 7 bases from V and 4 bases from J, with 7 bases between. Germline assignment: CDR1 DFQATT and CDR2 SNEGSKA (reference sequence). The CDR3 has 10 amino acids.

The CDR3 bases are TGCAGTGCTCGCAAAGGACAGGGTGGGGCTGAAGCTTTCTTT. Translating gives CSARKGQGGAEAFF. The V and J genes are TRBV20-1 and TRBJ1-1; the match to TRBD1 covers 8 bases. The length of the CDR3 is 14 residues. Losses at the gene ends were 5 bases for V and 6 bases for J; bases not matched to a gene: 11. CDR1 and CDR2 (germline): DFQATT, SNEGSKA (reference sequence).

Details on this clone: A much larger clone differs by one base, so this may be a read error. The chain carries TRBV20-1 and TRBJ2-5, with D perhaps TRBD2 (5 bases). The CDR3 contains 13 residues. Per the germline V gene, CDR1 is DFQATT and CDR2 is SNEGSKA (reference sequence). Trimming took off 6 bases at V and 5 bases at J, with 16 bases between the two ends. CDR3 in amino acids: CSARTGIMETQYF. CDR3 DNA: TGCAGTGCCCGGACTGGGATCATGGAGACCCAGTACTTC.

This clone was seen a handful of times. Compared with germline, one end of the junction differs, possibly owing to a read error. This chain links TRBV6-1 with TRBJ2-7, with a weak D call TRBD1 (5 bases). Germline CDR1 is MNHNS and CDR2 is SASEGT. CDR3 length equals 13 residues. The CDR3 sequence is CASSIRASYEHYF. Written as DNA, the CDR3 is TGTGCCAGCAGTATCAGGGCATCCTACGAGCATTACTTC.

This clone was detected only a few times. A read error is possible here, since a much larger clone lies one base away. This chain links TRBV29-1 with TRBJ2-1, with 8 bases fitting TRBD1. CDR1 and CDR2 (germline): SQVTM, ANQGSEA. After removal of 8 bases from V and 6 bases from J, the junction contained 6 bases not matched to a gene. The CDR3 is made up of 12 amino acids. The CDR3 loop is CSLRTGFNEQFF. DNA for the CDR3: TGCAGCTTGCGGACAGGGTTCAATGAGCAGTTCTTC.

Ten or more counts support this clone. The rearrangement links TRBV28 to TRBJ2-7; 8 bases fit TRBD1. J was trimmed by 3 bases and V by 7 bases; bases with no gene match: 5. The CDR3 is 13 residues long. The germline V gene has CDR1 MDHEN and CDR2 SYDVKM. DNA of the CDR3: TGTGCCAGCACAACAGGGGGAATCTACGAGCAGTACTTC. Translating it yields CASTTGGIYEQYF.

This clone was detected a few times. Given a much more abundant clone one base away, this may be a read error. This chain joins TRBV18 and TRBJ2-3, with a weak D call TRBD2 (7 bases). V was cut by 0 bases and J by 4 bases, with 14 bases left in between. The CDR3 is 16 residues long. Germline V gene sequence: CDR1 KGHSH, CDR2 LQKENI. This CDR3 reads CASSPPTGTSADTQYF. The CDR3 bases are TGTGCCAGCTCACCACCGACAGGTACTAGCGCAGATACGCAGTATTTT.

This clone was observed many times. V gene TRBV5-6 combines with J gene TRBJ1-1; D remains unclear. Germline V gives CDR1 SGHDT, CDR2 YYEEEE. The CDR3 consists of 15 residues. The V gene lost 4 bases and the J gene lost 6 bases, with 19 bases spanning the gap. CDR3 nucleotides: TGTGCCAGCAGCACCTACAAGAGTTCTTTCGCTGAAGCTTTCTTT. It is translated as CASSTYKSSFAEAFF.

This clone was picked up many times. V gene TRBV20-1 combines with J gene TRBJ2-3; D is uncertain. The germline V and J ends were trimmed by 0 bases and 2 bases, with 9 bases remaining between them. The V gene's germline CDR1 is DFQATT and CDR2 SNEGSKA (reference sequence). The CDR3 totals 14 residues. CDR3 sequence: CSARDWGNTDTQYF. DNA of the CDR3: TGCAGTGCTAGAGATTGGGGTAACACAGATACGCAGTATTTT.